The sequence of this T cell receptor beta chain was determined in a study of CD8 T cells in Susac syndrome. Reverse transcription of about 0.5 to 1 ug RNA was performed with random hexamers. TCRdb re-called the immunoSEQ multiplex PCR reads through MiXCR, storing one row per CDR3 protein. This sample yields fewer than 250,000 distinct CDR3 sequences, of which approximately 90% are seen a single time; 0.1% to 0.15% belongs to the top ten. Germline CDR1 and CDR2: MDHEN and SYDVKM. The length of the CDR3 is 14 residues. Unmatched junction bases numbered 7, after V lost 6 bases and J lost 4 bases. The chain is built from TRBV28 and TRBJ1-1; 8 nucleotides match TRBD1. The sequenced sample was CD8+ T cells from PBMCs. The TCR was taken from a human donor with multiple sclerosis. The chain's CDR3 is CASSQQGEITEAFF. In DNA, the CDR3 is TGTGCCAGCAGCCAACAGGGGGAGATCACTGAAGCTTTCTTT.